This T cell receptor (beta chain) was profiled in a study of blood T cells in healthy people across ages. The authors ran a second PCR of 7 to 11 cycles using a sample-barcoded 5' primer and a J-beta primer mix. A single record per CDR3 protein comes from TCRdb applying MiXCR to the 5' RACE reads. The sample holds over a million distinct CDR3 sequences; roughly 45% are singletons and the top ten take roughly 8.2%. Trimming took 5 bases from V and 1 from J, leaving 14 bases between them. CDR1 is SEHNR, CDR2 FQNEAQ, per germline (reference sequence). This CDR3 has 15 residues. The source material was blood. The chain has TRBV7-9 and TRBJ1-1, with TRBD1 as a possible D gene (6 bases). The receptor was isolated from a woman under 30 in good health. The chain's CDR3 is CASSQAGGRNTEAFF. CDR3 nucleotides: TGTGCCAGCAGCCAGGCCGGGGGCAGGAACACTGAAGCTTTCTTT.